The next 25 T cell receptor beta chains were all read from a single sample in a study of cytomegalovirus exposure and HLA in healthy donors. Using immunoSEQ multiplex PCR, the repertoire was profiled, and TCRdb retains in-frame clones only, with some absent. The sample lists some 61,000 clones; approximately 96% were seen once. The sequenced sample consisted of PBMCs. Source of these receptors: a woman aged 18-29 years in good health and CMV-seropositive.

This chain uses TRBV7-2 with TRBJ2-4, with D possibly being TRBD1 (5 bases). Trimming cost V 1 base and J 5 bases, with 12 bases left between them. Germline assignment: CDR1 SGHTA and CDR2 FQGNSA. The CDR3 consists of 15 residues. This CDR3 is CASSLGVGHQNIQYF. The DNA of the CDR3 is TGTGCCAGCAGCTTAGGCGTGGGGCATCAAAACATTCAGTACTTC.

The chain links TRBV7-8 to TRBJ2-1; TRBD2 matches at 11 bases. V lost 5 bases and J lost 9; bases outside the gene matches: 12. The CDR3 length is 16 residues. The germline V gene has CDR1 SGHVS and CDR2 FQNEAQ. For the CDR3, the DNA is TGTGCCAGCAGCCGGTTTACTAGCGGGAGAAAAGGTGAGCAGTTCTTC. Its translation: CASSRFTSGRKGEQFF.

V usage is TRBV28 and J usage is TRBJ1-1; 8 nucleotides line up with TRBD1. Germline CDR1 is MDHEN and CDR2 is SYDVKM. Trimming at V came to 5 bases and at J to 0 bases, leaving 8 bases not matched to a gene. CDR3 length equals 16 residues. The CDR3 nucleotides read TGTGCCAGCAGTGCGGACAGGGTATTTATGAACACTGAAGCTTTCTTT. Its translation is CASSADRVFMNTEAFF.

The chain has TRBV19 and TRBJ2-3; 7 bases are shared with TRBD2. V lost 5 bases, J lost 0 bases, and 8 bases stayed unmatched. CDR3 size: 16 residues. Germline V gives CDR1 LNHDA, CDR2 SQIVND (reference sequence). CDR3 protein: CASSSDGRTSTDTQYF. In DNA form, the CDR3 reads TGTGCCAGTAGTTCCGACGGGAGGACTAGCACAGATACGCAGTATTTT.

The chain employs TRBV6-5 and TRBJ1-5, with 8 bases aligning to TRBD1. The germline V gene has CDR1 MNHEY and CDR2 SVGAGI. V shed 9 bases, J shed 0 bases, and the junction held 7 bases outside the gene matches. The CDR3 is 15 residues long. CDR3 in DNA: TGTGCCAGGGGGACAGGCAGATATAGCAATCAGCCCCAGCATTTT. As protein: CARGTGRYSNQPQHF.

V gene TRBV5-1 combines with J gene TRBJ2-7, with a possible D match to TRBD2 (6 bases). The CDR3 loop spans 17 amino acids. Germline CDR1 is SGHRS and CDR2 is YFSETQ. With 0 bases removed from V and 0 bases from J, the gap between germline ends came to 16 bases. The CDR3 sequence is CASSLVSRTTRSYEQYF. CDR3 DNA sequence: TGCGCCAGCAGCTTGGTTTCGCGGACTACTCGCTCCTACGAGCAGTACTTC.

The genes are TRBV9 and TRBJ2-5; the D is unclear. The V and J ends lost 6 bases and 2 bases respectively, with 11 bases between them. The germline V gene has CDR1 SGDLS and CDR2 YYNGEE. CDR3 size: 13 residues. Written as DNA, the CDR3 is TGTGCCAGCAACCCCGACTCGCAAGAGACCCAGTACTTC. It yields the protein CASNPDSQETQYF.

This chain uses TRBV9 with TRBJ2-1; D possibly corresponds to TRBD1 (6 bases). The germline V and J ends were trimmed by 3 bases and 8 bases, with 9 bases remaining between them. Looked up from germline, CDR1 is SGDLS and CDR2 is YYNGEE. This CDR3 spans 12 amino acids. The CDR3 loop reads CASSGTGYEQFF. The DNA of the CDR3 is TGTGCCAGCAGCGGTACAGGGTATGAGCAGTTCTTC.

In regard to this clone: Germline and junction disagree at one end, which may indicate a read error. The chain carries TRBV7-7 and TRBJ2-3; D might be TRBD2 (6 bases). From germline, CDR1 is SSHAT and CDR2 FNYEAQ (reference sequence). The CDR3 has 16 residues. The CDR3 region is CASSRSPSAPTDTQYF. CDR3 bases: TGTGCTAGCAGCCGATCCCCTAGCGCCCCCACAGATACGCAGTATTTT. The full variable domain, its missing parts supplied by reference TRBV7-7 and TRBJ2-3, is GAGVSQSPRYKVTKRGQDVTLRCDPISSHATLYWYQQALGQGPEFLTYFNYEAQPDKSGLPSDRFSAERPEGSISTLTIQRTEQRDSAMYRCASSRSPSAPTDTQYFGPGTRLTVL.

The chain combines TRBV28 with TRBJ2-7; D remains unclear. CDR1 is MDHEN, CDR2 SYDVKM, per germline. The CDR3 is made up of 11 amino acids. Trimming took 10 bases from V and 7 from J, leaving 14 bases between them. This chain's CDR3 is CATTERGEQYF. CDR3 bases: TGTGCCACTACGGAGAGAGGTGAGCAGTACTTC.

The V gene is TRBV19, the J gene TRBJ2-3, with 10 bases that match TRBD1. CDR1 and CDR2 from the germline V gene are LNHDA and SQIVND (reference sequence). The ends lost 5 bases at V and 4 bases at J; junction bases unmatched: 6. There are 15 residues in the CDR3. CDR3 nucleotide sequence: TGTGCCAGTAGTTTCCGACAGGGGGCTTCAGATACGCAGTATTTT. Translation: CASSFRQGASDTQYF.

This chain uses TRBV10-3 with TRBJ1-5; the match to TRBD1 covers 7 bases. CDR3 length equals 14 residues. The germline V gene has CDR1 ENHRY and CDR2 SYGVKD. After removal of 10 bases from V and 0 bases from J, the junction contained 6 bases not matched to a gene. CDR3 protein: CATQQGLSNQPQHF. DNA for the CDR3: TGTGCCACCCAACAGGGGCTTAGCAATCAGCCCCAGCATTTT.

The chain recombines TRBV18 with TRBJ2-6, with D maybe TRBD1 (5 bases). This CDR3 contains 16 residues. Between the trimmed V and J ends, which lost 0 bases and 2 bases, there was a span of 8 bases. From germline, CDR1 is KGHSH and CDR2 LQKENI. The CDR3 loop reads CASSPPVDTGANVLTF. The CDR3 DNA reads as TGTGCCAGCTCACCACCAGTGGACACTGGGGCCAACGTCCTGACTTTC.

This chain connects TRBV19 to TRBJ1-2; 7 nucleotides match TRBD1. After removal of 5 bases from V and 6 bases from J, the junction contained 6 bases not matched to a gene. Germline lookup yields CDR1 LNHDA and CDR2 SQIVND (reference sequence). CDR3 length: 13 residues. The CDR3 here is CASSLRQGDGYTF. The CDR3 DNA is TGTGCCAGTAGTCTCCGACAGGGTGATGGCTACACCTTC. Filled out from reference TRBV19 and TRBJ1-2, the complete variable domain reads DGGITQSPKYLFRKEGQNVTLSCEQNLNHDAMYWYRQDPGQGLRLIYYSQIVNDFQKGDIAEGYSVSREKKESFPLTVTSAQKNPTAFYLCASSLRQGDGYTFGSGTRLTVV.

The chain uses TRBV5-1 and TRBJ1-1; 11 bases are a match to TRBD1. Trimming took 3 bases from V and 1 from J; bases not matched to a gene: 5. CDR3 size: 16 residues. Germline V gene sequence: CDR1 SGHRS, CDR2 YFSETQ. In DNA, the CDR3 is TGCGCCAGCAGCTACGGACAGGGGGCAACGAACACTGAAGCTTTCTTT. Translated: CASSYGQGATNTEAFF.

The chain recombines TRBV25-1 with TRBJ1-1; D gene ambiguous. In germline, CDR1 is MGHDK, CDR2 SYGVNS. V lost 1 base and J 5 bases, leaving 8 bases between the germline ends. The CDR3 spans 13 residues. CDR3 bases: TGTGCCAGCAGTGAATTTCTGTATACTGAAGCTTTCTTT. Translation: CASSEFLYTEAFF.

The chain recombines TRBV7-9 with TRBJ2-5; 8 bases match TRBD1. Germline trimming cut 5 bases from V and 5 bases from J; bases unmatched to any gene: 7. CDR3 length: 14 amino acids. Germline values: CDR1 SEHNR, CDR2 FQNEAQ (reference sequence). The CDR3, as DNA: TGTGCCAGCAGCCCGACAGGGGAGATGGAGACCCAGTACTTC. It is translated as CASSPTGEMETQYF.

The rearrangement uses TRBV19 and TRBJ1-3, with no clear D. The CDR3 totals 15 residues. Germline values: CDR1 LNHDA, CDR2 SQIVND (reference sequence). V dropped 8 bases and J dropped 4 bases, with 18 bases sitting between them. The CDR3 here is CASGTAPLGGNTIYF. CDR3 DNA: TGTGCCAGTGGCACAGCCCCGCTCGGAGGAAACACCATATATTTT. Complete variable domain (other parts from reference TRBV19 and TRBJ1-3): DGGITQSPKYLFRKEGQNVTLSCEQNLNHDAMYWYRQDPGQGLRLIYYSQIVNDFQKGDIAEGYSVSREKKESFPLTVTSAQKNPTAFYLCASGTAPLGGNTIYFGEGSWLTVV.

The J gene is TRBJ1-5, the V gene TRBV10-3; D gene ambiguous. Germline lookup yields CDR1 ENHRY and CDR2 SYGVKD. The V end was cut by 6 bases, the J end by 0 bases, with 6 bases between. The length of the CDR3 is 13 residues. CDR3 coding DNA: TGTGCCATCAGATCCAATAGCAATCAGCCCCAGCATTTT. It is translated as CAIRSNSNQPQHF.

The table lists this clone with a few counts. This rearrangement joins TRBV10-1 to TRBJ2-3, with 10 positions matching TRBD2. From germline, CDR1 is WNHNN and CDR2 SYGVQD (reference sequence). V lost 7 bases, J lost 6 bases, and 16 bases stayed unmatched. This CDR3 is 17 amino acids long. The CDR3 DNA reads TGCGCCAGCACCCTCCGTCTAGCGGGAGACTCCGAGGATACGCAGTATTTT. Translation gives CASTLRLAGDSEDTQYF.

The chain joins TRBV27 to TRBJ2-1; TRBD2 aligns across 8 bases. Germline V gene data show CDR1 as MNHEY and CDR2 as SMNVEV (reference sequence). V was pared by 5 bases and J by 0 bases, with 12 bases of the junction left unmatched. The length of the CDR3 is 18 residues. The CDR3 reads CASSPPLLADSSYNEQFF. CDR3 DNA: TGTGCCAGCAGTCCTCCCCTACTAGCGGACAGCTCCTACAATGAGCAGTTCTTC.

V gene TRBV7-9 combines with J gene TRBJ2-5, with a possible D match to TRBD1 (5 bases). The V gene lost 7 bases and the J gene lost 4 bases, with 10 bases spanning the gap. Germline loops: CDR1 SEHNR, CDR2 FQNEAQ (reference sequence). The CDR3 has 12 residues. CDR3 in DNA: TGTGCCAGCAACAGGTTCAGAGAGACCCAGTACTTC. Protein: CASNRFRETQYF.

The chain joins TRBV7-9 to TRBJ2-7; D uncertain. The length of the CDR3 is 12 residues. The ends were cut back, 2 bases at V and 4 bases at J, with 6 bases in the middle. The germline CDR1 and CDR2 sequences are SEHNR and FQNEAQ (reference sequence). This chain's CDR3 is CASSLQAYEQYF. DNA for the CDR3: TGTGCCAGCAGCTTACAGGCGTACGAGCAGTACTTC. Full variable domain (missing parts from reference TRBV7-9 and TRBJ2-7): DTGVSQNPRHKITKRGQNVTFRCDPISEHNRLYWYRQTLGQGPEFLTYFQNEAQLEKSRLLSDRFSAERPKGSFSTLEIQRTEQGDSAMYLCASSLQAYEQYFGPGTRLTVT.

CDR3 sequence reads: CASSLVGANQPQHF. Written as DNA, the CDR3 is TGTGCCAGCAGCTTGGTAGGGGCCAATCAGCCCCAGCATTTT. V and J are TRBV5-6 and TRBJ1-5; tentative D call: TRBD1 (5 bases). V was cut by 0 bases and J by 3 bases, with 7 bases left in between. The CDR3 totals 14 residues. Germline-derived CDR1 and CDR2 are SGHDT and YYEEEE.

The CDR3 DNA is TGTGCCTGGAGTGTGGGACAGGGACAGCCCCAGCATTTT. Translating gives CAWSVGQGQPQHF. The chain uses TRBV30 and TRBJ1-5; 9 bases are shared with TRBD1. The CDR3 sequence is 13 residues long. With V trimmed by 0 bases and J by 7 bases, 1 base remained unmatched. Germline V gene lookup returns CDR1 GTSNPN and CDR2 SVGIG (reference sequence).